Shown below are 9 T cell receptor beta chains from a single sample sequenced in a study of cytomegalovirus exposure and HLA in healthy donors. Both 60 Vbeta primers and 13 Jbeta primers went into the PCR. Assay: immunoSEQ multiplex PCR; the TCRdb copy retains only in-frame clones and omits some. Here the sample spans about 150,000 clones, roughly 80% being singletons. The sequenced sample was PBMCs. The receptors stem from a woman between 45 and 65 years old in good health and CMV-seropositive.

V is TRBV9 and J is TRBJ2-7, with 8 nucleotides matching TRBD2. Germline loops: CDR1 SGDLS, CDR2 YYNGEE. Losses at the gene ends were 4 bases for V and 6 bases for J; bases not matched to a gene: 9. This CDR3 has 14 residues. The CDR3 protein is CASSPWRGDGEQYF. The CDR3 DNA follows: TGTGCCAGCAGCCCCTGGCGGGGGGACGGCGAGCAGTACTTC.

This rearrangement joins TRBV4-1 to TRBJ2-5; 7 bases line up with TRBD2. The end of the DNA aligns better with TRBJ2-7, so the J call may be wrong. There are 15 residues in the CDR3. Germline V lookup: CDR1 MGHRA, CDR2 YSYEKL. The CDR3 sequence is CASSQDPAGTYEQYF. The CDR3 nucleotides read TGCGCCAGCAGCCAAGATCCAGCGGGGACCTACGAGCAGTACTTC.

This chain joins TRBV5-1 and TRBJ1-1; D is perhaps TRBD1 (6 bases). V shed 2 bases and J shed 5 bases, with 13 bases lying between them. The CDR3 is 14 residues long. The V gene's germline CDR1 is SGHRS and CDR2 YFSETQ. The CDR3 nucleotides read TGCGCCAGCAGCTTACAGGGCGGGGGGACTGAAGCTTTCTTT. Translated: CASSLQGGGTEAFF.

CDR3 residues: CATSGGLLEQYF. Written as DNA, the CDR3 is TGCGCCACCTCAGGAGGTCTCCTTGAGCAGTACTTC. The chain couples TRBV10-2 to TRBJ2-7, with a weak D call TRBD2 (5 bases). This CDR3 region has 12 residues. V was pared by 10 bases and J by 7 bases, with 17 bases between. Germline CDR1 and CDR2: WSHSY and SAAADI.

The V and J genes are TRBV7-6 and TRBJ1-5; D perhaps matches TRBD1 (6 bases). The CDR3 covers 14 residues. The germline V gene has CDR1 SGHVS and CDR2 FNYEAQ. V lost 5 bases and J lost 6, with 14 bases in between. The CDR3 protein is CASSPTQGFQPQHF. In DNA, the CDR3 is TGTGCCAGCAGCCCCACTCAGGGGTTTCAGCCCCAGCATTTT.

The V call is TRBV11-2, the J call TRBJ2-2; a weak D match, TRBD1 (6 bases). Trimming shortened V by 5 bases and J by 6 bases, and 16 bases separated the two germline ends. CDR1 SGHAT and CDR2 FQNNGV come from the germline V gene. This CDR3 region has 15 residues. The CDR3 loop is CASSRGQSFPGELFF. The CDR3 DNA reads TGTGCCAGCAGCCGAGGACAGTCTTTTCCCGGGGAGCTGTTTTTT.

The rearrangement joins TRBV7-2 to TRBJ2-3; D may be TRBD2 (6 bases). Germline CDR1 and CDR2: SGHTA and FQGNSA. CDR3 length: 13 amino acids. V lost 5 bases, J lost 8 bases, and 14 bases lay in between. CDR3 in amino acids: CASSVRQGGTQYF. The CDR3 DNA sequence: TGTGCCAGCAGCGTGCGGCAGGGAGGTACGCAGTATTTT.

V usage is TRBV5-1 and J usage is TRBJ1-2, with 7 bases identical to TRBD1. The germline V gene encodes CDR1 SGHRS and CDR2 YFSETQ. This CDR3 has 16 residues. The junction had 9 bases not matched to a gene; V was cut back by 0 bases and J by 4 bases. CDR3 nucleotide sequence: TGCGCCAGCAGCTTGGCCCCCGGGACAGATGGCTATGGCTACACCTTC. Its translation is CASSLAPGTDGYGYTF.

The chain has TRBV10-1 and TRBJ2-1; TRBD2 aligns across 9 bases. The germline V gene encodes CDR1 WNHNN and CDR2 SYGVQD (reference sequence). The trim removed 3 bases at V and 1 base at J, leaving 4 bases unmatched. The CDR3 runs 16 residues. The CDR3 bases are TGCGCCAGCAGTGAATCAGCGGGGGGTTCCTACAATGAGCAGTTCTTC. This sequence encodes CASSESAGGSYNEQFF.